This record covers a single T cell receptor beta chain. Its antigen remains unknown. Deep-level settings were used for running the assay. Using immunoSEQ multiplex PCR, the repertoire was profiled, and TCRdb retains in-frame clones only, with some absent. The sample includes 2,500,000 or so clones, more than 85% of them seen just once. The data stem from a study of shared clonotypes between healthy human individuals. Study results and caveats: Non-shared clonotypes were found to have lower generation probabilities than the clonotypes that were shared by all four of the sorted-subset donors.

CDR3 length equals 12 residues. Between the trimmed V and J ends, which lost 4 bases and 5 bases, there was a span of 8 bases. Germline V lookup: CDR1 MDHEN, CDR2 SYDVKM. Input material: naive CD4+ T cells from PBMCs. This sample's subset: CD45RA+ positively selected. The chain couples TRBV28 to TRBJ2-5; D gene ambiguous. This clonotype was sampled from a man between 18 and 35 years old in good health. Some clones in this sample may be carry-over from other donors' samples. The DNA for the CDR3 is TGTGCCAGCAGTTCCCCCACCGAGACCCAGTACTTC. Its translation: CASSSPTETQYF.